The rows below give T cell receptor beta chains drawn from one sample of a study of T cells in Graves' hyperthyroidism and ophthalmopathy. In TCRdb, the multiplex PCR reads were re-called with MiXCR into one record per CDR3 protein. The repertoire holds under 450,000 distinct CDR3 sequences, with about a sixth as singletons. Sequencing input: blood. Every receptor here comes from a woman aged 25 to 39 with Graves' hyperthyroidism that later progressed to Graves' ophthalmopathy. The CDR3 runs from the conserved cysteine through the conserved F or W. Each record gives: D gene, J gene, V gene, clone size, CDR3 protein, CDR3 DNA. D genes are given only for firm matches. Where a row states a size, it is once, few, many or the class of an expanded clone; other rows omit it.

. TRBJ2-2 TRBV5-8 many CASSLGGIKTGELFF TGTGCCAGCAGCTTGGGAGGGATAAAGACCGGGGAGCTGTTTTTT
. TRBJ2-7 TRBV5-1 many CASSPPGHRYEQYF TGCGCCAGCAGCCCCCCGGGACACCGCTACGAGCAGTACTTC
TRBD1 TRBJ2-7 TRBV12-3/TRBV12-4 few CASTFGTGGRYEQYF TGTGCCAGCACCTTTGGGACAGGGGGGAGGTACGAGCAGTACTTC
. TRBJ2-2 TRBV12-3/TRBV12-4 . CASTYHRGSLGELFF TGTGCCAGCACTTACCATCGCGGGTCCCTCGGGGAGCTGTTTTTT
. TRBJ2-3 TRBV24-1 . CATSDLVTDTQYF TGTGCCACCAGTGACTTGGTAACAGATACGCAGTATTTT
. TRBJ1-4 TRBV5-1 many CASSFRGLDEKLFF TGCGCCAGCAGCTTTAGGGGGTTGGATGAAAAACTGTTTTTT
. TRBJ2-1 TRBV19 . CASSPTGWVQFF TGTGCCAGTAGTCCCACAGGGTGGGTTCAGTTCTTC
TRBD2 TRBJ2-1 TRBV7-3 once CASSLRGLAEAWGSYNEQFF TGTGCCAGCAGCTTAAGGGGACTAGCAGAAGCATGGGGCTCCTACAATGAGCAGTTCTTC
TRBD2 TRBJ2-5 TRBV20-1 . CSAQGSSGAQETQYF TGCAGTGCTCAAGGAAGTAGCGGGGCTCAAGAGACCCAGTACTTC
TRBD1 TRBJ1-5 TRBV24-1 many CATSKTGANQPQHF TGTGCCACCAGTAAGACAGGGGCCAATCAGCCCCAGCATTTT
. TRBJ1-1 TRBV4-1 many CASSQVFQRTEAFF TGCGCCAGCAGCCAAGTGTTTCAACGCACTGAAGCTTTCTTT
. TRBJ1-1 TRBV28 many CATYVQVNTEAFF TGTGCCACTTACGTACAGGTGAACACTGAAGCTTTCTTT
. TRBJ2-7 TRBV15 many CATSTRLGVLVYEQYF TGTGCCACCAGCACCCGATTGGGGGTTTTGGTTTACGAGCAGTACTTC
. TRBJ2-3 TRBV20-1 many CSAQIETDPEQYF TGCAGTGCCCAGATAGAGACAGACCCGGAGCAGTATTTT
. TRBJ1-1 TRBV4-1 few CASSQAMDLEAFF TGCGCCAGCAGCCAAGCCATGGACTTAGAAGCTTTCTTT
TRBD2 TRBJ2-5 TRBV9 many CASSEFSGENGETQYF TGTGCCAGCAGCGAATTTAGCGGGGAGAATGGAGAGACCCAGTACTTC
TRBD2 TRBJ2-7 TRBV2 . CASSGEGLAGGEQYF TGTGCCAGCAGTGGAGAGGGACTAGCGGGAGGCGAGCAGTACTTC
. TRBJ2-3 TRBV7-6 . CASSLEPVLTDTQYF TGTGCCAGCAGCTTAGAGCCAGTCCTCACAGATACGCAGTATTTT
. TRBJ1-1 TRBV6-5 . CASSYQWEKGHTEAFF TGTGCCAGCAGTTACCAGTGGGAGAAGGGGCACACTGAAGCTTTCTTT
TRBD1 TRBJ2-3 TRBV5-1 few CASSSGGQGLTDTQYF TGCGCCAGCAGCTCCGGGGGACAGGGGTTGACAGATACGCAGTATTTT
. TRBJ2-3 TRBV7-9 few CASSPSVRSTDTQYF TGTGCCAGCAGTCCTAGCGTTAGAAGCACAGATACGCAGTATTTT
. TRBJ2-1 TRBV12-3/TRBV12-4 many CASNQGDNEQFF TGTGCCAGCAATCAAGGTGACAATGAGCAGTTCTTC
TRBD1 TRBJ2-3 TRBV19 few CASSKTGGSDTQYF TGTGCCAGTAGTAAGACAGGGGGGTCAGATACGCAGTATTTT
. TRBJ1-1 TRBV7-9 . CASSPTGNGEAFF TGTGCCAGCAGCCCCACGGGGAACGGTGAAGCTTTCTTT
TRBD2 TRBJ2-3 TRBV19 . CASSSGLVMLTNTDTQYF TGTGCCAGTAGTTCCGGACTAGTAATGCTAACAAACACAGATACGCAGTATTTT
. TRBJ2-7 TRBV11-2 many CASSPHPDEQYF TGTGCCAGCAGCCCCCACCCGGACGAGCAGTACTTC
TRBD1 TRBJ1-1 TRBV29-1 many CSVGEDRRNTEAFF TGCAGCGTTGGGGAGGACAGGAGGAACACTGAAGCTTTCTTT
. TRBJ1-1 TRBV20-1 few CSARSTRATEAFF TGCAGTGCCCGGTCAACGAGGGCCACTGAAGCTTTCTTT
. TRBJ1-2 TRBV7-2 few CASSFAIRDGYTF TGTGCCAGCAGCTTTGCGATCCGGGATGGCTACACCTTC
. TRBJ1-6 TRBV20-1 few CSATKGTTVGSPLHF TGCAGTGCTACAAAAGGAACGACAGTTGGTTCACCCCTCCACTTT
TRBD1 TRBJ1-4 TRBV12-3/TRBV12-4 many CASSRQGVEKLFF TGTGCCAGCAGCAGACAGGGGGTCGAAAAACTGTTTTTT
. TRBJ1-2 TRBV2 many CASKSGPGQSYGYTF TGTGCCAGCAAATCCGGTCCGGGGCAGAGCTATGGCTACACCTTC
TRBD1 TRBJ2-6 TRBV5-4 few CASSRGQTSGANVLTF TGTGCCAGCAGCAGGGGACAGACCTCTGGGGCCAACGTCCTGACTTTC
. TRBJ1-2 TRBV20-1 . CSARELGVGGYTF TGCAGTGCTAGAGAATTAGGTGTCGGAGGCTACACCTTC
TRBD1 TRBJ1-5 TRBV18 few CASSTTGGYSNQPQHF TGTGCCAGCTCAACGACAGGGGGGTATAGCAATCAGCCCCAGCATTTT
TRBD1 TRBJ1-5 TRBV4-1 few CASSQGTGLGNQPQHF TGCGCCAGCAGCCAAGGGACAGGGTTGGGAAATCAGCCCCAGCATTTT
. TRBJ2-7 TRBV20-1 many CSARVQGDDEQYF TGCAGTGCTAGGGTCCAGGGAGACGACGAGCAGTACTTC
. TRBJ2-5 TRBV7-8 many CASSPRTSKKETQYF TGTGCCAGCAGCCCCCGGACTTCTAAAAAAGAGACCCAGTACTTC
TRBD1 TRBJ1-1 TRBV7-2 many CASSSRTGAVNTEAFF TGTGCCAGCAGCTCAAGGACAGGCGCCGTGAACACTGAAGCTTTCTTT
TRBD1 TRBJ1-1 TRBV30 many CAWRVWTGDTEAFF TGTGCCTGGAGGGTGTGGACAGGGGATACTGAAGCTTTCTTT
. TRBJ1-2 TRBV25-1 few CASSEYPLHGYTF TGTGCCAGCAGTGAATATCCCCTTCATGGCTACACCTTC
. TRBJ1-1 TRBV28 many CAIVSRRIAEAFF TGTGCCATTGTAAGTCGGCGCATTGCTGAAGCTTTCTTT
TRBD1 TRBJ1-1 TRBV6-2/TRBV6-3 . CASSPGQGALNTEAFF TGTGCCAGCAGTCCGGGACAGGGGGCCTTGAACACTGAAGCTTTCTTT
TRBD2 TRBJ2-7 TRBV12-3/TRBV12-4 . CASGRGSSYEQYF TGTGCCAGCGGGCGGGGGAGCTCCTACGAGCAGTACTTC
. TRBJ1-6 TRBV4-2 few CASSQEEGGHSPLHF TGTGCCAGCAGCCAAGAGGAGGGCGGTCATTCACCCCTCCACTTT
. TRBJ2-2 TRBV28 many CASSLWSGAGSTGELFF TGTGCCAGCAGTTTATGGTCTGGCGCAGGATCCACCGGGGAGCTGTTTTTT
. TRBJ1-3 TRBV27 few CASSLGQSGDTIYF TGTGCCAGCAGTTTAGGACAGTCTGGAGACACCATATATTTT
. TRBJ2-1 TRBV6-2/TRBV6-3 many CASSQHSGNSYNEQFF TGTGCCAGCAGCCAGCATTCAGGGAACTCCTACAATGAGCAGTTCTTC
TRBD2 TRBJ2-1 TRBV29-1 many CSVRRTSGSYNEQFF TGCAGCGTTCGACGGACTAGCGGGTCCTACAATGAGCAGTTCTTC
TRBD2 TRBJ2-1 TRBV12-3/TRBV12-4 many CASSPAPFSRLAGDNEQFF TGTGCCAGCAGTCCCGCGCCGTTCAGCCGACTAGCGGGAGATAATGAGCAGTTCTTC
. TRBJ1-1 TRBV6-2/TRBV6-3 few CASSYDREAFF TGTGCCAGCAGTTACGACAGAGAAGCTTTCTTT